This passage covers 19 T cell receptor beta chains from one sample sequenced in a study of beta chain features in type 1 diabetes. All of the isolated RNA was reverse transcribed, so expressed TCRB transcripts were sequenced. Produced via immunoSEQ multiplex PCR; TCRdb's table is partial and in-frame only. The data hold 150,000 to 200,000 clones, with about 9.8% observed a single time. The sample consisted of central memory CD4+ T cells from blood. These receptors were taken from a woman aged 18-29 years in good health.

The chain carries TRBV9 and TRBJ2-3, with TRBD2 matching 9 bases. Looked up from germline, CDR1 is SGDLS and CDR2 is YYNGEE. The CDR3 totals 15 residues. J was trimmed by 3 bases and V by 5 bases; bases with no gene match: 7. CDR3 protein: CASRRSGSWTDTQYF. In nucleotides, the CDR3 is TGTGCCAGCAGACGTAGCGGGAGTTGGACAGATACGCAGTATTTT.

This chain joins TRBV29-1 and TRBJ2-7, with a tentative D call TRBD2 (5 bases). Germline V gene data show CDR1 as SQVTM and CDR2 as ANQGSEA. V dropped 6 bases and J dropped 0 bases, with 15 bases sitting between them. The CDR3 is made up of 14 amino acids. In nucleotides, the CDR3 is TGCAGCGTCGAAACTAGAGGACCCTCCTACGAGCAGTACTTC. Translated, it gives CSVETRGPSYEQYF.

The chain employs TRBV5-1 and TRBJ2-1, with a tentative D call TRBD2 (5 bases). Trimming shortened V by 2 bases and J by 7 bases, and 10 bases separated the two germline ends. The CDR3 loop spans 13 amino acids. The germline V gene has CDR1 SGHRS and CDR2 YFSETQ. The chain's CDR3 is CASSLGSGNEQFF. In nucleotides, the CDR3 is TGCGCCAGCAGCTTAGGTTCGGGGAATGAGCAGTTCTTC.

CDR3 amino acids: CASSPTASGSYNEQFF. As DNA, the CDR3 is TGCGCCAGCAGCCCGACCGCTAGCGGGTCTTACAATGAGCAGTTCTTC. The rearrangement joins TRBV5-1 to TRBJ2-1, with TRBD2 matching 8 bases. V lost 4 bases to trimming and J lost 4 bases; unmatched junction nucleotides: 10. CDR3 length equals 16 residues. From germline, CDR1 is SGHRS and CDR2 YFSETQ.

This clone was seen a handful of times. The CDR3 nucleotides are TGTGCCAGCAGCTTAAGTCCGGTGGGAGCCAATGAAAAACTGTTTTTT. Protein product: CASSLSPVGANEKLFF. The chain has TRBV5-5 and TRBJ1-4, with D hard to call. V dropped 2 bases and J dropped 5 bases, with 16 bases sitting between them. CDR3 length equals 16 residues. CDR1 and CDR2 from the germline V gene are SGHKS and YYEKEE (reference sequence).

This clone was picked up a small number of times. This sequence joins TRBV7-2 and TRBJ2-7; 8 nucleotides agree with TRBD1. This CDR3 has 15 amino acids. V lost 0 bases, J lost 6 bases, and 7 bases stayed unmatched. CDR1 and CDR2 from the germline V gene are SGHTA and FQGNSA. The CDR3, as DNA: TGTGCCAGCAGCTTAGCGCCTGGACAGGGAATCGAGCAGTACTTC. It encodes CASSLAPGQGIEQYF. The variable domain in full, with the rest retrieved from reference TRBV7-2 and TRBJ2-7, is GAGVSQSPSNKVTEKGKDVELRCDPISGHTALYWYRQSLGQGLEFLIYFQGNSAPDKSGLPSDRFSAERTGGSVSTLTIQRTQQEDSAVYLCASSLAPGQGIEQYFGPGTRLTVT.

The chain couples TRBV2 to TRBJ2-1; TRBD1 is a possible D gene (6 bases). Germline CDR1 SNHLY, CDR2 FYNNEI. The CDR3 covers 14 residues. V was trimmed by 2 bases and J by 10 bases, leaving 15 bases between them. Written as DNA, the CDR3 is TGTGCCAGCAGTGAATCTGAGGGGGTGGTGGAGCAGTTCTTC. It codes for CASSESEGVVEQFF.

This clone was observed many times. The rearrangement uses TRBV5-6 and TRBJ2-4, with TRBD1 matching 10 bases. The germline V gene has CDR1 SGHDT and CDR2 YYEEEE. V gave up 3 bases and J gave up 6 bases; unmatched junction bases: 3. The CDR3 consists of 14 residues. The DNA for the CDR3 is TGTGCCAGCAGCTCCCGGGACAGGGGAAACATTCAGTACTTC. Its protein product is CASSSRDRGNIQYF.

The gene calls are TRBV4-2 and TRBJ1-2; 8 nucleotides align to TRBD1. The V gene end was trimmed by 1 base and the J gene end by 3 bases; junction bases not matched to a gene: 10. CDR3 length equals 17 residues. Germline CDR1 LGHNA, CDR2 YNFKEQ. This chain's CDR3 is CASSQGQGATNYYGYTF. DNA of the CDR3: TGTGCCAGCAGCCAAGGGCAGGGGGCTACTAATTACTATGGCTACACCTTC.

The chain links TRBV7-2 to TRBJ2-5; TRBD1 agrees at 10 bases. Looked up from germline, CDR1 is SGHTA and CDR2 is FQGNSA. The V segment lost 1 base and the J segment 2 bases; nucleotides outside the gene matches: 4. The CDR3 loop spans 16 amino acids. In DNA, the CDR3 is TGTGCCAGCAGCTTAGATCTGGGACAGGGGCAAGAGACCCAGTACTTC. This translates into CASSLDLGQGQETQYF.

This clone was observed a few times. V usage is TRBV19 and J usage is TRBJ2-5; the D gene is possibly TRBD2 (6 bases). The J call may be incorrect, as the DNA end agrees better with TRBJ2-7. Germline V CDR1 and CDR2: LNHDA, SQIVND (reference sequence). The CDR3 is 16 residues long. Written as DNA, the CDR3 is TGTGCCACCCTCAGTACAGTCGGGGGACCCTATAGCGAGCAGTACTTC. Translated, it gives CATLSTVGGPYSEQYF.

This clone was seen ten or more times. The rearrangement links TRBV7-3 to TRBJ2-1, with TRBD2 as a possible D gene (7 bases). The CDR3 is 16 amino acids. Trimming cost V 1 base and J 9 bases, with 19 bases left between them. CDR1 and CDR2 from the germline V gene are SGHTA and FQGTGA. The CDR3 bases are TGTGCCAGCAGCTTAAGCGGGGGACGACAGGTATCTGAGCAGTTCTTC. As protein: CASSLSGGRQVSEQFF.

The J gene is TRBJ1-2, the V gene TRBV6-6; D gene ambiguous. Germline V gene sequence: CDR1 MNHNY, CDR2 SVGAGI (reference sequence). V gave up 2 bases and J gave up 6 bases, with 13 bases separating them. This CDR3 contains 14 residues. CDR3 bases: TGTGCCAGCAGTTACGCGGGGATCGTGGATGGCTACACCTTC. Amino acid sequence: CASSYAGIVDGYTF.

This sequence joins TRBV6-5 and TRBJ2-1, with 7 positions matching TRBD1. The CDR3 has 16 residues. After removal of 0 bases from V and 1 base from J, the junction contained 3 bases not matched to a gene. Germline V lookup: CDR1 MNHEY, CDR2 SVGAGI. The CDR3 DNA sequence: TGTGCCAGCAGTTACTCTAGACAGGGATCCTACAATGAGCAGTTCTTC. Protein sequence: CASSYSRQGSYNEQFF.

The chain is built from TRBV9 and TRBJ2-5; 7 bases match TRBD2. Germline assignment: CDR1 SGDLS and CDR2 YYNGEE. The CDR3 runs 15 residues. Losses at the gene ends were 0 bases for V and 5 bases for J; bases not matched to a gene: 7. This CDR3 is CASSVGPSGTETQYF. The CDR3 DNA sequence: TGTGCCAGCAGCGTAGGCCCCAGCGGGACGGAGACCCAGTACTTC.

This clone was counted a few times. This chain uses TRBV2 with TRBJ1-2; unclear D gene. CDR1 and CDR2 (germline): SNHLY, FYNNEI. This CDR3 contains 14 residues. V was clipped by 8 bases and J by 0 bases, with 13 bases between them. The CDR3 protein is CASAPTTPNYGYTF. CDR3 bases: TGTGCCAGCGCTCCGACAACTCCTAACTATGGCTACACCTTC.

V usage is TRBV7-2 and J usage is TRBJ2-2; 12 nucleotides align to TRBD2. This CDR3 region has 16 residues. CDR1 is SGHTA, CDR2 FQGNSA, per germline. V lost 5 bases to trimming and J lost 8 bases; unmatched junction nucleotides: 9. The CDR3 DNA follows: TGTGCCAGCAGCCCCCAGACTAGCGGGAGTCCTGGGGAGCTGTTTTTT. This sequence encodes CASSPQTSGSPGELFF.

The sample holds a few counts of this clone. The V and J genes are TRBV2 and TRBJ2-5; D is possibly TRBD1 (6 bases). Germline V lookup: CDR1 SNHLY, CDR2 FYNNEI. The CDR3 is 15 amino acids. V lost 5 bases, J lost 5 bases, and 18 bases lay in between. This CDR3 is CASSKQGISGETQYF. The CDR3 bases are TGTGCCAGCAGTAAACAGGGTATATCTGGGGAGACCCAGTACTTC.

The chain combines TRBV5-1 with TRBJ1-6; tentatively, D is TRBD1 (5 bases). Germline assignment: CDR1 SGHRS and CDR2 YFSETQ. Trimming cost V 4 bases and J 5 bases, with 13 bases left between them. The CDR3 runs 15 residues. The CDR3 region is CASSPTGLDNSPLHF. The CDR3 DNA reads as TGCGCCAGCAGCCCTACGGGACTTGATAATTCACCCCTCCACTTT. The full variable domain, in which reference TRBV5-1 and TRBJ1-6 provide the parts outside the CDR3, is KAGVTQTPRYLIKTRGQQVTLSCSPISGHRSVSWYQQTPGQGLQFLFEYFSETQRNKGNFPGRFSGRQFSNSRSEMNVSTLELGDSALYLCASSPTGLDNSPLHFGNGTRLTVT.